The 20 T cell receptor beta chains presented below share a single source sample, sequenced in a study of CD8 T cells in ankylosing spondylitis. What these receptors recognize is not known. Each CDR3 protein gets one entry after TCRdb re-called the 5' RACE reads with MiXCR. The sample holds hundreds of thousands of distinct CDR3 sequences, over 9.5% seen once. Findings of the study overall: Typical of ankylosing spondylitis blood, it appeared, was a TCR beta motif of under 10 highly homologous variants.

Sequenced: blood, either unsorted or a sorted T cell fraction (not recorded which). All receptors derive from a male donor with ankylosing spondylitis.

This clonotype was detected only a few times. The chain uses TRBV20-1 and TRBJ2-7; no clear D. The germline V gene has CDR1 DFQATT and CDR2 SNEGSKA (reference sequence). The CDR3 has 13 residues. V was clipped by 1 base and J by 2 bases, with 9 bases between them. Here the CDR3 DNA reads TGCAGTGCTAGAGGGGCCCAAGCCTACGAGCAGTACTTC. Protein sequence: CSARGAQAYEQYF.

This chain joins TRBV20-1 and TRBJ2-5; the match to TRBD2 covers 14 bases. The CDR3 consists of 18 residues. With 5 bases clipped from V and 5 bases from J, the junction kept 16 bases outside the gene matches. Germline loops: CDR1 DFQATT, CDR2 SNEGSKA (reference sequence). Here the CDR3 reads CSAQRGTSGSLSLETQYF. The DNA for the CDR3 is TGCAGTGCTCAGAGGGGGACTAGCGGGAGTTTATCGTTGGAGACCCAGTACTTC.

This clonotype was observed a handful of times. The genes are TRBV7-9 and TRBJ2-7, with D hard to call. The CDR3 covers 14 residues. Per germline, CDR1 SEHNR and CDR2 FQNEAQ (reference sequence). V lost 4 bases, J lost 2 bases, and 12 bases lay in between. CDR3 in amino acids: CASSYTQDTYEQYF. The DNA of the CDR3 is TGTGCCAGCAGCTACACGCAAGACACCTACGAGCAGTACTTC.

At least ten counts were recorded for this clonotype. The chain is built from TRBV20-1 and TRBJ2-5; D ambiguous. CDR1 and CDR2 (germline): DFQATT, SNEGSKA (reference sequence). The CDR3 runs to 11 residues. The V end was cut by 0 bases, the J end by 7 bases, with 6 bases between. The CDR3, as DNA: TGCAGTGCTAGAGATCTGGGGACCCAGTACTTC. It yields the protein CSARDLGTQYF.

The table lists this clonotype with a few counts. The chain has TRBV6-5 and TRBJ1-6; D perhaps matches TRBD1 (5 bases). The CDR3 length is 16 residues. V was shortened by 0 bases and J by 7 bases, with 13 bases between the two germline ends. CDR1 and CDR2 (germline): MNHEY, SVGAGI. This chain's CDR3 is CASSYSPDTPNSPLHF. CDR3 in DNA: TGTGCCAGCAGTTACTCTCCGGACACCCCCAATTCACCCCTCCACTTT.

The chain couples TRBV5-1 to TRBJ2-3; D is ambiguous. Germline loops: CDR1 SGHRS, CDR2 YFSETQ. Trimming shortened V by 2 bases and J by 1 base, and 11 bases separated the two germline ends. This CDR3 is 15 amino acids long. The CDR3 DNA reads TGCGCCAGCAGCTTAAGTGGGTTCGGCACAGATACGCAGTATTTT. Translation: CASSLSGFGTDTQYF.

This rearrangement joins TRBV21-1 to TRBJ1-5; TRBD1, the table's D call, lacks a check against the DNA. TRBV21-1 is a known pseudogene. This CDR3 is built from 15 residues. DNA of the CDR3: TGTGCCAGCAGCAAAGATGGGACAGTCAATCAGCCCCAGCATTTT. Its protein is CASSKDGTVNQPQHF.

This sequence joins TRBV28 and TRBJ1-2; a weak D match, TRBD1 (6 bases). The germline gives CDR1 MDHEN, CDR2 SYDVKM. The CDR3 runs to 12 residues. V lost 5 bases and J 5 bases, leaving 9 bases between the germline ends. In DNA form, the CDR3 reads TGTGCCAGCAGTGGGGGCCTTTATGGCTACACCTTC. This encodes CASSGGLYGYTF.

This clonotype was counted a few times. The rearrangement uses TRBV10-2 and TRBJ1-2; the D is unclear. This CDR3 has 13 residues. Trimming pared 1 base from V and 8 bases from J, leaving 11 bases between. CDR1 is WSHSY, CDR2 SAAADI, per germline. CDR3 loop: CASSEWQRVGYTF. In DNA, the CDR3 is TGCGCCAGCAGTGAGTGGCAACGGGTAGGCTACACCTTC.

The chain combines TRBV7-2 with TRBJ2-3; 8 nucleotides match TRBD2. CDR3 length: 15 amino acids. Unmatched junction bases numbered 4, after V lost 0 bases and J lost 5 bases. Germline-derived CDR1 and CDR2 are SGHTA and FQGNSA. Written as DNA, the CDR3 is TGTGCCAGCAGCTTAGCTGGCCTAGCGGGAGATACGCAGTATTTT. Its translation is CASSLAGLAGDTQYF.

This clonotype was counted a few times. The CDR3 DNA is TGTGCCAGCAGTTACGGGCCAGGGGGAGAAAAACTGTTTTTT. It is translated as CASSYGPGGEKLFF. J is TRBJ1-4 and V is TRBV6-5, with 7 bases matching TRBD1. This CDR3 has 14 residues. CDR1 is MNHEY, CDR2 SVGAGI, per germline. Trimming removed 2 bases from V and 8 bases from J; junction bases left unmatched: 5.

For this clonotype: It may be a read error: a sequence one base away is much more abundant. This chain links TRBV5-1 with TRBJ2-3; the D is unclear. Looked up from germline, CDR1 is SGHRS and CDR2 is YFSETQ. Trimming left V 0 bases short and J 3 bases short, with 8 bases between. This CDR3 comprises 14 residues. The CDR3 protein is CASSLESRTDTQYF. The CDR3 bases are TGCGCCAGCAGCTTGGAATCCCGGACAGATACGCAGTATTTT.

This clonotype has more than one count but fewer than ten. J is TRBJ2-7 and V is TRBV12-3 or TRBV12-4; 9 bases are shared with TRBD1. Germline trimming cut 0 bases from V and 4 bases from J; bases unmatched to any gene: 4. This CDR3 comprises 15 residues. The CDR3 reads CASSLADRGRYEQYF. DNA of the CDR3: TGTGCCAGCAGTTTAGCCGACAGGGGGAGGTACGAGCAGTACTTC.

The chain uses TRBV10-3 and TRBJ2-7, with 7 nucleotides matching TRBD1. The CDR3 spans 13 residues. Germline loops: CDR1 ENHRY, CDR2 SYGVKD. Trimming removed 8 bases from V and 3 bases from J; junction bases left unmatched: 7. The CDR3 coding sequence is TGTGCCATCGGCGTGGGGACAGTCTACGAGCAGTACTTC. This encodes CAIGVGTVYEQYF.

This chain links TRBV3-1 with TRBJ1-1, with D uncertain. Per germline, CDR1 LGHDT and CDR2 YNNKEL (reference sequence). The CDR3 sequence is 13 residues long. V was trimmed by 5 bases and J by 6 bases, leaving 13 bases between them. DNA of the CDR3: TGTGCCAGCAGCGAATCTAGCGAGGCTGAAGCTTTCTTT. Its translation: CASSESSEAEAFF.

The chain has TRBV20-1 and TRBJ2-3; 7 bases are a match to TRBD1. Trimming removed 3 bases from V and 0 bases from J; junction bases left unmatched: 6. Germline CDR1 DFQATT, CDR2 SNEGSKA (reference sequence). The CDR3 is 15 amino acids. CDR3 region: CSARKRGLSTDTQYF. In nucleotides, the CDR3 is TGCAGTGCTAGGAAGAGGGGGCTGAGCACAGATACGCAGTATTTT.

The rearrangement joins TRBV20-1 to TRBJ2-5; D is ambiguous. CDR3 length: 12 amino acids. The V end was cut by 5 bases, the J end by 5 bases, with 12 bases between. Germline V gene sequence: CDR1 DFQATT, CDR2 SNEGSKA (reference sequence). For the CDR3, the DNA is TGCAGTGCTCGGATTTGGTCGGAGACCCAGTACTTC. Its protein product is CSARIWSETQYF.

This clonotype was counted at least ten times. The chain carries TRBV7-2 and TRBJ2-3; weak D call: TRBD1 (5 bases). Trimming took 5 bases from V and 0 from J, leaving 9 bases between them. The length of the CDR3 is 14 residues. Germline CDR1 and CDR2: SGHTA and FQGNSA. The CDR3 bases are TGTGCCAGCAGCAAAGGACAAAGCACAGATACGCAGTATTTT. This translates into CASSKGQSTDTQYF.

This chain connects TRBV7-2 to TRBJ1-2, with a possible D match to TRBD1 (6 bases). The CDR3 loop spans 14 amino acids. The germline gives CDR1 SGHTA, CDR2 FQGNSA. The V gene lost 3 bases and the J gene lost 6 bases, with 14 bases spanning the gap. CDR3 nucleotide sequence: TGTGCCAGCAGCTTCCCGGGAGGGGGAGATGGCTACACCTTC. This sequence encodes CASSFPGGGDGYTF.

This clonotype was counted only a few times. This chain links TRBV7-2 with TRBJ1-5, with D perhaps TRBD1 (5 bases). The CDR3 extends over 15 amino acids. The germline gives CDR1 SGHTA, CDR2 FQGNSA. V was pared by 1 base and J by 7 bases, with 14 bases between. The CDR3 here is CASSLGVGEGQPQHF. The CDR3 bases are TGTGCCAGCAGCTTAGGAGTAGGGGAAGGACAGCCCCAGCATTTT.